The 9 T cell receptor beta chains presented below share a single source sample, sequenced in a study of T cell responses to AZD1222 COVID-19 vaccine. Repertoires were generated with immunoSEQ multiplex PCR, while TCRdb's copy carries only in-frame clones and drops some. In the table there are some 15,000 clones, less than 90% of which are singletons. Sequenced material: peripheral blood, taken 28 days after the second AZD1222 dose. The receptors derive from an adult who received the AZD1222 COVID-19 vaccine.

The rearrangement joins TRBV7-6 to TRBJ2-1; 9 positions match TRBD2. Trimming cost V 2 bases and J 9 bases; bases outside gene matches: 8. The CDR3 length is 15 residues. Germline V lookup: CDR1 SGHVS, CDR2 FNYEAQ. The CDR3 reads CASSLLAGEVGEQFF. The CDR3 DNA reads as TGTGCCAGCAGCTTATTAGCGGGAGAAGTCGGTGAGCAGTTCTTC.

J is TRBJ1-1 and V is TRBV28; D may be TRBD1 (5 bases). The germline V and J ends were trimmed by 5 bases and 1 base, with 8 bases remaining between them. Germline V CDR1 and CDR2: MDHEN, SYDVKM. This CDR3 has 13 residues. CDR3 nucleotide sequence: TGTGCCAGCAGTCTCGGGGGGAACACTGAAGCTTTCTTT. This sequence encodes CASSLGGNTEAFF.

The chain joins TRBV28 to TRBJ1-5, with D possibly TRBD1 on 6 matching bases. This CDR3 region has 16 residues. V was clipped by 4 bases and J by 6 bases, with 19 bases between them. Germline V lookup: CDR1 MDHEN, CDR2 SYDVKM. The CDR3 loop is CASSSSDGRGGQPQHF. The CDR3 nucleotides read TGTGCCAGCAGTTCCTCGGACGGACGAGGGGGTCAGCCCCAGCATTTT.

V and J are TRBV27 and TRBJ1-6; possible D gene TRBD1, 5 bases. Germline V gene data show CDR1 as MNHEY and CDR2 as SMNVEV (reference sequence). V lost 6 bases, J lost 10 bases, and 19 bases lay in between. The CDR3 consists of 15 residues. DNA for the CDR3: TGTGCCAGCAGCCCCCTTCGACAGTTAGAGTCACCCCTCCACTTT. Its translation is CASSPLRQLESPLHF.

V usage is TRBV11-3 and J usage is TRBJ1-2; 7 bases fit TRBD1. V lost 6 bases, J lost 2 bases, and 18 bases stayed unmatched. This CDR3 spans 18 amino acids. Germline-derived CDR1 and CDR2 are SGHNT and YENEEA. In DNA form, the CDR3 reads TGTGCCAGCAGTTCCCAACGCGGGACAGTTCTACCCAACTATGGCTACACCTTC. Protein product: CASSSQRGTVLPNYGYTF.

The rearrangement uses TRBV9 and TRBJ2-1; 7 bases are a match to TRBD2. The germline V gene has CDR1 SGDLS and CDR2 YYNGEE. The CDR3 has 15 residues. Trimming removed 0 bases from V and 4 bases from J; junction bases left unmatched: 4. CDR3 DNA sequence: TGTGCCAGCAGCGTAGAGAGCGGGAAATACAATGAGCAGTTCTTC. Protein product: CASSVESGKYNEQFF. Full variable domain (outside the CDR3, taken from reference TRBV9 and TRBJ2-1): DSGVTQTPKHLITATGQRVTLRCSPRSGDLSVYWYQQSLDQGLQFLIQYYNGEERAKGNILERFSAQQFPDLHSELNLSSLELGDSALYFCASSVESGKYNEQFFGPGTRLTVL.

This chain links TRBV24-1 with TRBJ1-1; the D gene is possibly TRBD1 (6 bases). The V end was cut by 5 bases, the J end by 1 base, with 10 bases between. Germline CDR1 is KGHDR and CDR2 is SFDVKD. CDR3 length: 14 amino acids. The CDR3: CATSGTGTNTEAFF. The DNA for the CDR3 is TGTGCCACCAGTGGAACAGGGACGAACACTGAAGCTTTCTTT.

The chain has TRBV7-9 and TRBJ2-3; D perhaps matches TRBD1 (6 bases). Trimming took off 2 bases at V and 6 bases at J, with 12 bases between the two ends. This CDR3 is 14 amino acids long. CDR1 is SEHNR and CDR2 is FQNEAQ in the germline V gene (reference sequence). The CDR3 is CASSLRAGADTQYF. In DNA, the CDR3 is TGTGCCAGCAGCTTAAGGGCAGGGGCCGATACGCAGTATTTT.

The chain combines TRBV28 with TRBJ1-2; no firm D call. CDR3 size: 12 residues. Germline CDR1 MDHEN, CDR2 SYDVKM. The germline V and J ends were trimmed by 6 bases and 0 bases, with 5 bases remaining between them. The CDR3 here is CASRAANYGYTF. The CDR3 DNA reads as TGTGCCAGCAGGGCAGCTAACTATGGCTACACCTTC.